This T cell receptor (beta chain) was identified during a study of cytomegalovirus exposure and HLA in healthy donors. From germline, CDR1 is SNHLY and CDR2 FYNNEI. Losses at the gene ends were 7 bases for V and 1 base for J; bases not matched to a gene: 5. CDR3 length: 15 residues. The PCR ran on 60 Vbeta and 13 Jbeta primers. The table came from immunoSEQ multiplex PCR; TCRdb's copy has only in-frame clones and leaves some out. The table lists some 160,000 clones, roughly 80% of them singletons. This receptor was taken from a woman aged 25-40 years in good health and CMV-seronegative. The J gene is TRBJ1-1, the V gene TRBV2, with 11 bases matching TRBD1. The sequenced material came from PBMCs. This chain's CDR3 is CASKRDRGTNTEAFF. CDR3 DNA: TGTGCCAGCAAAAGGGACAGGGGGACGAACACTGAAGCTTTCTTT.